The 6 T cell receptor beta chains below were found in one sample sequenced in a study of cytomegalovirus exposure and HLA in healthy donors. 60 Vbeta and 13 Jbeta primers were used in PCR. Repertoires were generated with immunoSEQ multiplex PCR, while TCRdb's copy carries only in-frame clones and drops some. The sample totals 150,000 to 200,000 clones. Specimen: PBMCs. The receptor set was obtained from a young woman in good health and CMV-seropositive.

The gene calls are TRBV29-1 and TRBJ2-7; TRBD2 matches 9 bases. Germline loops: CDR1 SQVTM, CDR2 ANQGSEA. This CDR3 has 14 amino acids. With 5 bases clipped from V and 0 bases from J, the junction kept 5 bases outside the gene matches. This chain's CDR3 is CSVPAGGVSYEQYF. In DNA form, the CDR3 reads TGCAGCGTTCCTGCGGGGGGGGTCTCCTACGAGCAGTACTTC.

The DNA of the CDR3 is TGTGCCAGCAAGGGGACAGGGGATGACTCTGGAAACACCATATATTTT. This gives the protein CASKGTGDDSGNTIYF. The rearrangement links TRBV7-8 to TRBJ1-3; TRBD1 matches at 10 bases. This CDR3 spans 16 amino acids. V lost 7 bases, J lost 0 bases, and 6 bases stayed unmatched. Per germline, CDR1 SGHVS and CDR2 FQNEAQ.

The V call is TRBV7-9, the J call TRBJ2-1, with 7 bases lining up with TRBD1. Germline CDR1 reads SEHNR; CDR2 reads FQNEAQ (reference sequence). This CDR3 has 15 amino acids. V shed 3 bases and J 6 bases; nucleotides not matched to a gene: 8. CDR3 nucleotide sequence: TGTGCCAGCAGCTTGGACAGGCACCCGGTCAATGAGCAGTTCTTC. It encodes CASSLDRHPVNEQFF.

The V call is TRBV19, the J call TRBJ1-4; no definite D call. V lost 5 bases and J lost 8, with 18 bases in between. CDR3 size: 15 residues. Germline lookup yields CDR1 LNHDA and CDR2 SQIVND (reference sequence). CDR3 sequence: CASSAGPGTTEKLFF. The CDR3, as DNA: TGTGCCAGTAGTGCGGGTCCAGGTACTACCGAAAAACTGTTTTTT.

The rearrangement uses TRBV5-6 and TRBJ2-1; 11 bases match TRBD2. J was trimmed by 4 bases and V by 3 bases; bases with no gene match: 6. There are 16 residues in the CDR3. Germline CDR1 is SGHDT and CDR2 is YYEEEE. This chain's CDR3 is CASSWETSGIYNEQFF. The CDR3 DNA reads as TGTGCCAGCAGCTGGGAGACTAGCGGGATATACAATGAGCAGTTCTTC.

The rearrangement links TRBV5-1 to TRBJ2-1, with unresolved D. V lost 4 bases and J lost 5, with 10 bases in between. CDR1 is SGHRS and CDR2 is YFSETQ in the germline V gene. The length of the CDR3 is 13 residues. For the CDR3, the DNA is TGCGCCAGCAGCGTGTTCCTAAACAATGAGCAGTTCTTC. Its protein product is CASSVFLNNEQFF.